These 5 T cell receptor beta chains were all obtained from the same sample, sequenced in a study of control samples from healthy donors and cancer patients. Data came from immunoSEQ multiplex PCR; TCRdb stores just in-frame clones and leaves some out. The sample lists roughly 170,000 clones; approximately 94% were seen once. Sequencing was performed on blood. Receptors originate from a young woman in good health.

The genes are TRBV14 and TRBJ1-2; TRBD1 agrees at 9 bases. J lost 6 bases, V lost 0 bases, and 8 bases had no gene match. The CDR3 extends over 16 amino acids. Germline V lookup: CDR1 SGHDN, CDR2 FVKESK. In DNA, the CDR3 is TGTGCCAGCAGCCAAGAGGTGGGACAGGGTCGCGATGGCTACACCTTC. Translation: CASSQEVGQGRDGYTF.

The rearrangement uses TRBV3-1 (or the pseudogene TRBV3-2) and TRBJ2-3; 8 bases match TRBD2. Germline loops: CDR1 LGHDT, CDR2 YNNKEL (reference sequence). The J segment lost 0 bases and the V segment lost 2 bases, leaving 10 bases of the junction unmatched. This CDR3 has 18 residues. CDR3 protein: CASSQKSTSGTSTDTQYF. As DNA, the CDR3 is TGTGCCAGCAGCCAAAAGAGTACTAGCGGAACTAGCACAGATACGCAGTATTTT.

The gene calls are TRBV5-6 and TRBJ2-7, with TRBD1 matching over 8 bases. Germline CDR1 and CDR2: SGHDT and YYEEEE. The J segment lost 11 bases and the V segment lost 4 bases, leaving 14 bases of the junction unmatched. The CDR3 totals 14 residues. The CDR3, as DNA: TGTGCCAGCAGCCCGACAGGGGCCCAATTGTGGAAGTACTTC. This gives the protein CASSPTGAQLWKYF.

In nucleotides, the CDR3 is TGTGCCATCAGCGTTCGGGGGGGCCAAACCACCGCGAACACCGGGGAGCTGTTTTTT. This encodes CAISVRGGQTTANTGELFF. The V call is TRBV10-3, the J call TRBJ2-2; 8 bases line up with TRBD2. The CDR3 runs 19 residues. Germline CDR1 is ENHRY and CDR2 is SYGVKD. After removal of 6 bases from V and 0 bases from J, the junction contained 15 bases not matched to a gene.

The chain couples TRBV27 to TRBJ1-2; D unresolved. In germline, CDR1 is MNHEY, CDR2 SMNVEV (reference sequence). The CDR3 length is 14 residues. Trimming left V 5 bases short and J 6 bases short, with 16 bases between. The CDR3 nucleotides are TGTGCCAGCAGTGACGCCGGATCGACGGATGGCTACACCTTC. The encoded protein is CASSDAGSTDGYTF.